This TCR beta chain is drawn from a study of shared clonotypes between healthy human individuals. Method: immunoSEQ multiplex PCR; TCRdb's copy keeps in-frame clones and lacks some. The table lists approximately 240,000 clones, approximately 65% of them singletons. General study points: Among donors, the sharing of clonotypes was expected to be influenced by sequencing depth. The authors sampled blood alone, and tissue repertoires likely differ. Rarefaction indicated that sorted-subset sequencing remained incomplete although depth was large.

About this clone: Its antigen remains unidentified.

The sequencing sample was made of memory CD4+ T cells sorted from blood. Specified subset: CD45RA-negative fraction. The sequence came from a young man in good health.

CDR3 sequence reads: CASRALRDRVGVSDTGELFF. The CDR3 DNA reads as TGTGCCAGCAGAGCTCTCCGGGACAGGGTAGGAGTTTCCGACACCGGGGAGCTGTTTTTT. This chain joins TRBV13 and TRBJ2-2; TRBD1 agrees at 9 bases. The CDR3 totals 20 residues. In germline, CDR1 is PRHDT, CDR2 FYEKMQ (reference sequence). The V and J ends lost 6 bases and 3 bases, in that order; junction bases with no gene match: 20.